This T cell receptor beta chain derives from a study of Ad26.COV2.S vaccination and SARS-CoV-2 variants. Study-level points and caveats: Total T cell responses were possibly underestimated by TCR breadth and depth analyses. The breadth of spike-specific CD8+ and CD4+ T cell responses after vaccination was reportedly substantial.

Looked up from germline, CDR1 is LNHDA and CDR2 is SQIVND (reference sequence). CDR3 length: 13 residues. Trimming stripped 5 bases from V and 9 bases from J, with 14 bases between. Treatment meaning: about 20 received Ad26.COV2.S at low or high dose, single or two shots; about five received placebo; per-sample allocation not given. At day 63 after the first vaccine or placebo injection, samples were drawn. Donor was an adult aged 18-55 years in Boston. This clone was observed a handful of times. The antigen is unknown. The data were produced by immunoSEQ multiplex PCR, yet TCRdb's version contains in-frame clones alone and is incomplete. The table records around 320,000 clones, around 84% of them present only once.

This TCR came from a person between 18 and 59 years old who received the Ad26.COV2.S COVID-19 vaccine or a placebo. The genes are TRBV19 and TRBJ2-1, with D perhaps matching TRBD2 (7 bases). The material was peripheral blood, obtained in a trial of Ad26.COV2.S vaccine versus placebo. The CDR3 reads CASSAGARGEQFF. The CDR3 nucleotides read TGTGCCAGTAGTGCGGGGGCTAGGGGTGAGCAGTTCTTC.